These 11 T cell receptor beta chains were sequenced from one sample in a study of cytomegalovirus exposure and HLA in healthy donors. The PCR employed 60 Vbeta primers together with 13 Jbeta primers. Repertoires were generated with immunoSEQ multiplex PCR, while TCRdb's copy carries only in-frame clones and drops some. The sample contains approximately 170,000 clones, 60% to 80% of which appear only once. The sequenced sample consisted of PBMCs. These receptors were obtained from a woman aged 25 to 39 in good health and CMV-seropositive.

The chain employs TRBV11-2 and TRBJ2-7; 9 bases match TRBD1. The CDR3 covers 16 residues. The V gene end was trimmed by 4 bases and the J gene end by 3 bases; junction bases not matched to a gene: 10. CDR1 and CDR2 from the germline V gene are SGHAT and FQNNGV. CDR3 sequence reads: CASSSLRQGVYYEQYF. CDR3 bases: TGTGCCAGCAGCTCCCTAAGACAGGGGGTCTACTACGAGCAGTACTTC.

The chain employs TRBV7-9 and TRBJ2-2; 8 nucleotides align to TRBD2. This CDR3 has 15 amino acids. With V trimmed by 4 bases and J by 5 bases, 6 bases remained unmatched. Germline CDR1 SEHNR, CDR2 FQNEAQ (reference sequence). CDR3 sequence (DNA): TGTGCCAGCAGCTCCCGGGGGGGCTTGACCGGGGAGCTGTTTTTT. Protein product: CASSSRGGLTGELFF.

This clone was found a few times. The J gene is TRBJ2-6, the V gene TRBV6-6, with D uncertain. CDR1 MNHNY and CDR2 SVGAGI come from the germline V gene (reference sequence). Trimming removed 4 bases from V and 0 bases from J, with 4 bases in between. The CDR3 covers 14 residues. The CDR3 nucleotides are TGTGCCAGCAGTTTAGCCTCTGGGGCCAACGTCCTGACTTTC. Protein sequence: CASSLASGANVLTF.

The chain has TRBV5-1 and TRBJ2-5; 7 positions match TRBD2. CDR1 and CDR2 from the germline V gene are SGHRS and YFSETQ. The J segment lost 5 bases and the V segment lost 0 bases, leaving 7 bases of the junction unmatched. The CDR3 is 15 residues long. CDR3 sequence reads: CASSLGAGNLETQYF. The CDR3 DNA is TGCGCCAGCAGCTTGGGAGCGGGGAATTTGGAGACCCAGTACTTC. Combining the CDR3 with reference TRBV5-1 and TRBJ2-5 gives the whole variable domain KAGVTQTPRYLIKTRGQQVTLSCSPISGHRSVSWYQQTPGQGLQFLFEYFSETQRNKGNFPGRFSGRQFSNSRSEMNVSTLELGDSALYLCASSLGAGNLETQYFGPGTRLLVL.

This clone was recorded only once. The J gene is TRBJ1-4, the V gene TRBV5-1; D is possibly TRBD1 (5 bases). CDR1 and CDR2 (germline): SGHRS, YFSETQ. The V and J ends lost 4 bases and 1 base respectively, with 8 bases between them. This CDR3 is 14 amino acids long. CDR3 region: CASSRTGTNEKLFF. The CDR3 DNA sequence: TGCGCCAGCAGCCGTACAGGAACTAATGAAAAACTGTTTTTT.

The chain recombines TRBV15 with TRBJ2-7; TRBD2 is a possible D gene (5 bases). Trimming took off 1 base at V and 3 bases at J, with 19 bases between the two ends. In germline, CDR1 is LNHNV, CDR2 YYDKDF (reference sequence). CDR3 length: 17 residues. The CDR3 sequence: CATSRGSGSVRDYEQYF. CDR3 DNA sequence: TGTGCCACCAGCAGAGGTTCCGGATCGGTTCGGGACTACGAGCAGTACTTC. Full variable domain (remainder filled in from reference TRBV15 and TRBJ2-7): DAMVIQNPRYQVTQFGKPVTLSCSQTLNHNVMYWYQQKSSQAPKLLFHYYDKDFNNEADTPDNFQSRRPNTSFCFLDIRSPGLGDTAMYLCATSRGSGSVRDYEQYFGPGTRLTVT.

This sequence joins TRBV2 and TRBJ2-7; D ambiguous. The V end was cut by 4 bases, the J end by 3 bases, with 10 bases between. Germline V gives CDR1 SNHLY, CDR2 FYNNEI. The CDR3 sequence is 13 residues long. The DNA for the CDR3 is TGTGCCAGCAGTGGCAGCCCAGGCTACGAGCAGTACTTC. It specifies CASSGSPGYEQYF.

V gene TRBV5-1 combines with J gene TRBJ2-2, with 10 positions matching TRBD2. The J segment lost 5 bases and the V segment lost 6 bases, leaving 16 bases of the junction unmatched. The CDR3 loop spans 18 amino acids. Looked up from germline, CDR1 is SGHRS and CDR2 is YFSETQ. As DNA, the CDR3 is TGCGCCAGCACGCAACGGACTAGCGGAAACGAGGGGACCGGGGAGCTGTTTTTT. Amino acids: CASTQRTSGNEGTGELFF.

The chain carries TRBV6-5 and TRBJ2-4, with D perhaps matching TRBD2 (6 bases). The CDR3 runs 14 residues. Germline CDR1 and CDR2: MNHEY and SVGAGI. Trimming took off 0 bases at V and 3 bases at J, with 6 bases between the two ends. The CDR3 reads CASSYSGGKNIQYF. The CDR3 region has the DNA TGTGCCAGCAGTTACTCGGGGGGCAAAAACATTCAGTACTTC.

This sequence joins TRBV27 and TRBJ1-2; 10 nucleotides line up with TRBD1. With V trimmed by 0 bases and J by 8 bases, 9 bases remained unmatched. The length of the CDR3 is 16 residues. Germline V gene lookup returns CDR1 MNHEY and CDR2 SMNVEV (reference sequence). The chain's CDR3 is CASSLSLDRGQEGYTF. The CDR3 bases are TGTGCCAGCAGTTTATCCCTCGACAGGGGGCAGGAGGGCTACACCTTC.

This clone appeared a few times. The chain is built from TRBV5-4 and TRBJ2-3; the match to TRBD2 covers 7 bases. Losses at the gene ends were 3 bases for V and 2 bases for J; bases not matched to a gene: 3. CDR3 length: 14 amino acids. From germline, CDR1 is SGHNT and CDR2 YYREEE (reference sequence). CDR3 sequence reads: CASSSAGSTDTQYF. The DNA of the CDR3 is TGTGCCAGCAGCTCAGCGGGGTCCACAGATACGCAGTATTTT.